The rows below give T cell receptor beta chains drawn from one sample of a study of blood T cell repertoires in COVID-19. The protocol was immunoSEQ multiplex PCR, while the TCRdb copy is restricted to in-frame clones and leaves out a portion. The sample gives about 74,000 clones, around 82% of which show up once; 7.5% to 9.5% is in the top ten. The specimen sequenced was peripheral blood. These receptors originate from a man between 50 and 59 years old with active COVID-19. The CDR3 runs from the conserved cysteine through the conserved F or W. D genes are given only for firm matches. Clone size is shown for a subset of rows, as once, few, many or a class of expanded clone.

size: NA
V: TRBV5-1
D: NA
J: TRBJ1-6
DNA: TGCGCCAGCAGCCAAAGAGGGGAGGGATCCTATAATTCACCCCTCCACTTT
CDR3: CASSQRGEGSYNSPLHF

size: NA
V: TRBV3-1/TRBV3-2
D: NA
J: TRBJ1-5
DNA: TGTGCCAGCAGCCATGCAGGGGTCAATCAGCCCCAGCATTTT
CDR3: CASSHAGVNQPQHF

size: NA
V: TRBV7-6
D: NA
J: TRBJ2-7
DNA: TGTGCCAGCAGCCCCGCCCTTGGTCTCGGCTACGAGCAGTACTTC
CDR3: CASSPALGLGYEQYF

size: NA
V: TRBV5-1
D: NA
J: TRBJ2-4
DNA: TGCGCCAGCAGCTTAAACAGCGGTAACATTCAGTACTTC
CDR3: CASSLNSGNIQYF

size: NA
V: TRBV7-2
D: TRBD2
J: TRBJ2-1
DNA: TGTGCCAGCAGCTTAGCGCGTCGGGGGGGCAGGCAGTTCTTC
CDR3: CASSLARRGGRQFF

size: NA
V: TRBV6-5
D: NA
J: TRBJ2-7
DNA: TGTGCCACTCTCAGGGGATACTACGAGCAGTACTTC
CDR3: CATLRGYYEQYF

size: NA
V: TRBV6-6
D: NA
J: TRBJ1-2
DNA: TGTGCCAGCAGTTACGACAAAGAGAACTATGGCTACACCTTC
CDR3: CASSYDKENYGYTF

size: NA
V: TRBV3-1/TRBV3-2
D: NA
J: TRBJ1-1
DNA: TGTGCCAGCAGCCCCCACGGGGGGATGAACACTGAAGCTTTCTTT
CDR3: CASSPHGGMNTEAFF

size: NA
V: TRBV10-3
D: NA
J: TRBJ2-3
DNA: TGTGCCATCAGTGACCCTACCGGACTCCAGGGGGATACGCAGTATTTT
CDR3: CAISDPTGLQGDTQYF

size: NA
V: TRBV5-1
D: NA
J: TRBJ2-7
DNA: TGCGCCAGCAGCTTATCCGGGTCTACCTACGAGCAGTACTTC
CDR3: CASSLSGSTYEQYF

size: NA
V: TRBV7-9
D: NA
J: TRBJ2-2
DNA: TGTGCCAGCAGCTTCAATAGCGGGAACACCGGGGAGCTGTTTTTT
CDR3: CASSFNSGNTGELFF

size: NA
V: TRBV18
D: TRBD2
J: TRBJ2-3
DNA: TGTGCCAGCTCACCATTGGTCGCAGCGGGAGGGGACACGCAGTATTTT
CDR3: CASSPLVAAGGDTQYF

size: once
V: TRBV5-6
D: NA
J: TRBJ2-1
DNA: TGTGCCAGCAGCAGCCTCGGTCAGGGGAATAGCAATGAGCAGTTCTTC
CDR3: CASSSLGQGNSNEQFF

size: once
V: TRBV15
D: NA
J: TRBJ1-2
DNA: TGTGCCACCAGCTTCCAGACGGGGTATAACTATGGCTACACCTTC
CDR3: CATSFQTGYNYGYTF

size: NA
V: TRBV10-2
D: TRBD1
J: TRBJ1-1
DNA: TGCGCCAGCAGTGAGTCGGGACAGGGGGCAATCACTGAAGCTTTCTTT
CDR3: CASSESGQGAITEAFF

size: NA
V: TRBV5-1
D: TRBD1
J: TRBJ1-2
DNA: TGCGCCAGCAGCTTGGGGTCCCAGGGGGGCGCGGAGGGCTACACCTTC
CDR3: CASSLGSQGGAEGYTF

size: NA
V: TRBV30
D: NA
J: TRBJ1-5
DNA: TGTGCCTGGAGTGTAGGAGTAGACCAGCATTTT
CDR3: CAWSVGVDQHF

size: NA
V: TRBV7-2
D: TRBD2
J: TRBJ2-7
DNA: TGTGCCAGCACCCTAGCGGGAGGCTCCTACGAGCAGTACTTC
CDR3: CASTLAGGSYEQYF

size: NA
V: TRBV19
D: NA
J: TRBJ2-3
DNA: TGTGCCAGTAGTAGGGGGCTGGGAGATACGCAGTATTTT
CDR3: CASSRGLGDTQYF

size: NA
V: TRBV6-5
D: TRBD1
J: TRBJ2-7
DNA: TGTGCCAGCAGTTGGACAGGCTCAAGAGAGCAGTACTTC
CDR3: CASSWTGSREQYF

size: NA
V: TRBV6-2/TRBV6-3
D: NA
J: TRBJ2-3
DNA: TGTGCCAGCAGTTACTCGAGGGGGCGTCCTGGGAGGGATACGCAGTATTTT
CDR3: CASSYSRGRPGRDTQYF

size: once
V: TRBV7-2
D: NA
J: TRBJ1-1
DNA: TGTGCCAGCAGCTTGGTCTATTCAGGGGAAAGGACTGAAGCTTTCTTT
CDR3: CASSLVYSGERTEAFF

size: NA
V: TRBV7-6
D: NA
J: TRBJ2-7
DNA: TGTGCCAGCAGCTTAGCGGAGGGCCCCTACGAGCAGTACTTC
CDR3: CASSLAEGPYEQYF

size: NA
V: TRBV3-1/TRBV3-2
D: TRBD2
J: TRBJ2-1
DNA: TGTGCCAGCAGCCCCATGAGAGCGGGGCACAATGAGCAGTTCTTC
CDR3: CASSPMRAGHNEQFF

size: NA
V: TRBV7-9
D: NA
J: TRBJ2-5
DNA: TGTGCCAGCAGCCAACACGCTTTACGGGAGAGAGAGACCCAGTACTTC
CDR3: CASSQHALRERETQYF

size: NA
V: TRBV19
D: NA
J: TRBJ2-7
DNA: TGTGCCAGTACCCCCCAGCCAGGGGTCGAGCAGTACTTC
CDR3: CASTPQPGVEQYF

size: NA
V: TRBV30
D: NA
J: TRBJ1-2
DNA: TGTGCCTGTACTGGAGGGGGGGGCGACCACACCTTC
CDR3: CACTGGGGDHTF

size: few
V: TRBV18
D: NA
J: TRBJ1-5
DNA: TGTGCCAGCTCACCCCCTATTAGCAATCAGCCCCAGCATTTT
CDR3: CASSPPISNQPQHF

size: NA
V: TRBV13
D: NA
J: TRBJ1-1
DNA: TGTGCCAGCAGCACCGAACAGGGTAGGACTGAAGCTTTCTTT
CDR3: CASSTEQGRTEAFF

size: NA
V: TRBV5-1
D: TRBD1
J: TRBJ2-7
DNA: TGCGCCAGCAGCTTATCCGGGACAGGGCCCTACGAGCAGTACTTC
CDR3: CASSLSGTGPYEQYF

size: NA
V: TRBV9
D: TRBD2
J: TRBJ2-2
DNA: TGTGCCAGCAGCATCGGGGGGAGCACCGGGGAGCTGTTTTTT
CDR3: CASSIGGSTGELFF

size: NA
V: TRBV10-1
D: NA
J: TRBJ2-1
DNA: TGCGCCAGCAGTGAGTCGAAGGGGGGGCTCAATGAGCAGTTCTTC
CDR3: CASSESKGGLNEQFF

size: few
V: TRBV4-2
D: TRBD2
J: TRBJ2-7
DNA: TGTGCCAGCAGCCGGGGACTAGCGGAGGCCTACGAGCAGTACTTC
CDR3: CASSRGLAEAYEQYF

size: NA
V: TRBV21-1
D: NA
J: TRBJ2-7
DNA: TGTGCCAGCAGCAAAGATTCAAACAGGGTTCGCGCCTACGAGCAGTACTTC
CDR3: CASSKDSNRVRAYEQYF

size: NA
V: TRBV24-1
D: NA
J: TRBJ2-3
DNA: TGTGCCACCAGTCCGCCGGGCACAGATACGCAGTATTTT
CDR3: CATSPPGTDTQYF